The sequence of this TCR beta chain was determined in a study of blood T cells in healthy people across ages. Study-wide background: About one barcoded beta molecule per two T cells was the capture yield of template switching.

The authors extracted at least 6 micrograms of total RNA per sample. A second roughly 6 to 12 cycle PCR used barcoded and J-beta primers. TCRdb re-derived calls from the 5' RACE reads in MiXCR, one entry per CDR3 protein. Among hundreds of thousands of distinct CDR3 sequences listed, approximately 44% were seen once. Germline V CDR1 and CDR2: SGHRS, YFSETQ. CDR3 length equals 17 residues. The chain links TRBV5-1 to TRBJ2-7, with 12 bases identical to TRBD2. The J call may be faulty, since TRBJ2-3 better matches the DNA end. Sample: blood. The clonotype originates from a man in his sixties in good health. CDR3 loop: CASSLAVSSGGANTQYF. The CDR3 DNA sequence: TGCGCCAGCAGCTTGGCCGTATCTAGCGGGGGGGCAAATACGCAGTATTTT.